Only a few counts were recorded for the clone carrying this TCR beta chain. The antigen remains unidentified. TCRdb fed the 5' RACE reads into MiXCR, producing one record per CDR3 protein. The sample consists of 300,000 to 400,000 distinct CDR3 sequences, about an eighth of them appearing once. The sample belongs to a study of T cells after yellow fever vaccination. General study findings and limits: Few clonotypes appeared in both CD4 and CD8 compartments.

Germline V gene data show CDR1 as SGHTA and CDR2 as FQGNSA. The CDR3 runs 14 residues. Deletions cut 5 bases from V and 1 base from J, with 11 bases between. The sequence was collected from a man aged 18 to 30 who received the YFV17D yellow fever vaccine. The chain joins TRBV7-2 to TRBJ2-5, with D tentatively TRBD1 (6 bases). Sequencing was performed on CD4+ T cells sorted from PBMCs, taken 15 days after the yellow fever booster vaccination. The CDR3 DNA follows: TGTGCCAGCAGCCGTGGGACATTCCAAGAGACCCAGTACTTC. It specifies CASSRGTFQETQYF.